Below, 20 T cell receptor beta chains from the same sample are listed, as sequenced in a study of blood T cells in healthy people across ages. Together with a sample-barcoded 5' primer, a J-beta primer mix was included in a second PCR lasting roughly 6 to 12 cycles. Each CDR3 protein gets one entry after TCRdb re-called the 5' RACE reads with MiXCR. This table has some 880,000 distinct CDR3 sequences, around 36% appearing once. The material sequenced was blood. These receptors came from a young man in good health.

This clonotype turned up a few times. J is TRBJ2-7 and V is TRBV19; 12 bases align to TRBD2. The CDR3 sequence is 16 residues long. CDR1 is LNHDA, CDR2 SQIVND, per germline (reference sequence). V lost 5 bases to trimming and J lost 7 bases; unmatched junction nucleotides: 12. CDR3 protein: CASSLGLAGSYNEQYF. DNA for the CDR3: TGTGCCAGTAGTTTGGGACTAGCGGGTTCCTACAATGAGCAGTACTTC.

This chain links TRBV28 with TRBJ2-1; TRBD2 matches 16 bases. CDR1 is MDHEN, CDR2 SYDVKM, per germline. V dropped 7 bases and J dropped 3; count of bases not matched to a gene: 9. This CDR3 is 18 amino acids long. The CDR3 DNA reads TGTGCCAGCACCCCGGGACTAGCGGGGGGGCCAGGCTACAATGAGCAGTTCTTC. This translates into CASTPGLAGGPGYNEQFF.

This clonotype was recorded at least ten times. The chain's CDR3 is CASSLIGQSSTDTQYF. The CDR3 region has the DNA TGTGCCAGCAGCTTAATAGGACAGTCTAGCACAGATACGCAGTATTTT. The V gene is TRBV5-4, the J gene TRBJ2-3; D might be TRBD1 (6 bases). CDR1 and CDR2 (germline): SGHNT, YYREEE (reference sequence). Trimming shortened V by 2 bases and J by 0 bases, and 13 bases separated the two germline ends. The CDR3 sequence is 16 residues long.

Many counts were recorded for this clonotype. This chain connects TRBV6-5 to TRBJ2-1; D is undetermined. CDR3 length equals 12 residues. CDR1 MNHEY and CDR2 SVGAGI come from the germline V gene. Trimming left V 2 bases short and J 5 bases short, with 4 bases between. The CDR3 sequence: CASSYADNEQFF. The CDR3 DNA is TGTGCCAGCAGTTACGCAGACAATGAGCAGTTCTTC.

V gene TRBV15 combines with J gene TRBJ2-3, with D possibly matching TRBD2 (7 bases). This CDR3 region has 16 residues. Trimming left V 0 bases short and J 3 bases short, with 13 bases between. The germline V gene has CDR1 LNHNV and CDR2 YYDKDF (reference sequence). CDR3 nucleotide sequence: TGTGCCACCAGCAGAGAGAGGGGGGGCCGGACAGATACGCAGTATTTT. Translating gives CATSRERGGRTDTQYF.

This chain links TRBV4-3 with TRBJ2-5; 12 nucleotides match TRBD2. This CDR3 has 17 residues. V lost 0 bases and J lost 11; bases outside the gene matches: 13. Germline CDR1 and CDR2: LGHNA and YSLEER. The CDR3 DNA follows: TGCGCCAGCAGCCAAGATGGCCTAGCGGGGGGGCCTGGTGAGCAGTACTTC. Translated, it gives CASSQDGLAGGPGEQYF.

This clonotype has a count of ten or more. V and J are TRBV5-6 and TRBJ1-2, with D perhaps TRBD1 (5 bases). Trimming took 4 bases from V and 3 from J, leaving 19 bases between them. This CDR3 has 16 residues. Germline V lookup: CDR1 SGHDT, CDR2 YYEEEE. As DNA, the CDR3 is TGTGCCAGCAGCCCACGCGGGGGGGTTCCTGACTATGGCTACACCTTC. Translating gives CASSPRGGVPDYGYTF.

This clonotype was observed many times. This sequence joins TRBV20-1 and TRBJ2-3; possibly TRBD1 or TRBD2 for D (5 bases each). V gave up 5 bases and J gave up 4 bases, with 10 bases separating them. The CDR3 length is 12 residues. Germline-derived CDR1 and CDR2 are DFQATT and SNEGSKA (reference sequence). The CDR3 nucleotides read TGCAGTGCTCGGGACGGGGCAGATACGCAGTATTTT. As protein: CSARDGADTQYF.

The genes are TRBV12-3 or TRBV12-4 and TRBJ1-1, with D unresolved. The CDR3 loop spans 14 amino acids. With 5 bases removed from V and 4 bases from J, the gap between germline ends came to 14 bases. The CDR3 nucleotides read TGTGCCAGCAGTGTAGTTTTCCCGAGCACTGAAGCTTTCTTT. Protein sequence: CASSVVFPSTEAFF.

This clonotype was counted ten times or more. This chain joins TRBV28 and TRBJ2-1; 10 nucleotides line up with TRBD1. V lost 5 bases to trimming and J lost 3 bases; unmatched junction nucleotides: 7. The germline V gene has CDR1 MDHEN and CDR2 SYDVKM. The CDR3 has 16 amino acids. The chain's CDR3 is CASSGGTGASYNEQFF. Written as DNA, the CDR3 is TGTGCCAGCAGTGGGGGGACAGGGGCTAGCTACAATGAGCAGTTCTTC.

The gene calls are TRBV29-1 and TRBJ2-5; 7 bases are a match to TRBD2. After removal of 6 bases from V and 11 bases from J, the junction contained 9 bases not matched to a gene. The CDR3 contains 11 residues. Germline CDR1 is SQVTM and CDR2 is ANQGSEA. DNA for the CDR3: TGCAGCGTGGGCAGGGAGGGAGAGCAGTACTTC. Protein sequence: CSVGREGEQYF.

This clonotype was detected many times. The chain recombines TRBV29-1 with TRBJ1-1; possible D gene TRBD1, 5 bases. V lost 7 bases, J lost 2 bases, and 14 bases lay in between. Germline V gene data show CDR1 as SQVTM and CDR2 as ANQGSEA. The CDR3 runs 13 residues. CDR3: CSALGRINTEAFF. In nucleotides, the CDR3 is TGCAGCGCCCTGGGGCGTATTAACACTGAAGCTTTCTTT. The whole variable domain, remainder taken from reference TRBV29-1 and TRBJ1-1, is SAVISQKPSRDICQRGTSLTIQCQVDSQVTMMFWYRQQPGQSLTLIATANQGSEATYESGFVIDKFPISRPNLTFSTLTVSNMSPEDSSIYLCSALGRINTEAFFGQGTRLTVV.

There are a few counts of this clonotype. V usage is TRBV12-3 or TRBV12-4 and J usage is TRBJ1-5; no clear D. The CDR3 length is 13 residues. Trimming left V 4 bases short and J 6 bases short, with 10 bases between. The CDR3 DNA reads as TGTGCCAGCAGTTCAGGTTTGGGTCAGCCCCAGCATTTT. Translated: CASSSGLGQPQHF.

The chain joins TRBV6-2 or TRBV6-3 to TRBJ2-7; TRBD1 is a possible D gene (6 bases). The germline CDR1 and CDR2 sequences are MNHEY and SVGEGT. Trimming took 2 bases from V and 4 from J, leaving 9 bases between them. The CDR3 is 13 amino acids. CDR3 amino acids: CASSYGGQYEQYF. CDR3 nucleotides: TGTGCCAGCAGTTACGGGGGACAATACGAGCAGTACTTC.

In its sample, this clonotype was seen a few times. The chain joins TRBV7-9 to TRBJ1-2, with D perhaps TRBD1 (6 bases). The length of the CDR3 is 16 residues. Germline lookup yields CDR1 SEHNR and CDR2 FQNEAQ (reference sequence). V was clipped by 3 bases and J by 4 bases, with 18 bases between them. Here the CDR3 reads CASSFQAGQLSYGYTF. As DNA, the CDR3 is TGTGCCAGCAGCTTTCAGGCAGGACAGCTCTCCTATGGCTACACCTTC.

V gene TRBV20-1 combines with J gene TRBJ1-1; D possibly corresponds to TRBD1 (5 bases). This CDR3 region has 12 residues. V was cut by 4 bases and J by 1 base, with 7 bases left in between. CDR1 is DFQATT, CDR2 SNEGSKA, per germline (reference sequence). The CDR3 DNA is TGCAGTGCTATTGACAGGAACACTGAAGCTTTCTTT. It is translated as CSAIDRNTEAFF.

This sequence joins TRBV11-2 and TRBJ2-1; D unclear. This CDR3 contains 14 residues. Trimming took off 0 bases at V and 7 bases at J, with 10 bases between the two ends. Germline V CDR1 and CDR2: SGHAT, FQNNGV. The CDR3 nucleotides read TGTGCCAGCAGCTTAGAGGACGTTTCGAATGAGCAGTTCTTC. It is translated as CASSLEDVSNEQFF.

V is TRBV7-2 and J is TRBJ2-2; perhaps TRBD2 as D (5 bases). This CDR3 comprises 15 residues. The germline CDR1 and CDR2 sequences are SGHTA and FQGNSA. Trimming removed 2 bases at V and 1 base at J, with 8 bases between. The CDR3: CASSLFGVNTGELFF. The CDR3 DNA reads as TGTGCCAGCAGCTTATTCGGGGTGAACACCGGGGAGCTGTTTTTT. Full variable domain (outside the CDR3, taken from reference TRBV7-2 and TRBJ2-2): GAGVSQSPSNKVTEKGKDVELRCDPISGHTALYWYRQSLGQGLEFLIYFQGNSAPDKSGLPSDRFSAERTGGSVSTLTIQRTQQEDSAVYLCASSLFGVNTGELFFGEGSRLTVL.

This chain links TRBV4-3 with TRBJ1-2; D is perhaps TRBD1 (5 bases). CDR3 length: 16 residues. Trimming left V 4 bases short and J 4 bases short, with 19 bases between. Per germline, CDR1 LGHNA and CDR2 YSLEER. The chain's CDR3 is CASSPGSRQGVYGYTF. The DNA for the CDR3 is TGCGCCAGCAGCCCCGGAAGCCGGCAGGGAGTCTATGGCTACACCTTC.

Notes on this clonotype: A read error likely explains this, since a far larger clone differs by one base. The chain recombines TRBV12-3 or TRBV12-4 with TRBJ2-7; maybe TRBD2 (6 bases). This CDR3 region has 13 residues. DNA of the CDR3: TGTGCCAACAGTTTAGCGGACTCCTACGAGCAGTACTTC. This encodes CANSLADSYEQYF.